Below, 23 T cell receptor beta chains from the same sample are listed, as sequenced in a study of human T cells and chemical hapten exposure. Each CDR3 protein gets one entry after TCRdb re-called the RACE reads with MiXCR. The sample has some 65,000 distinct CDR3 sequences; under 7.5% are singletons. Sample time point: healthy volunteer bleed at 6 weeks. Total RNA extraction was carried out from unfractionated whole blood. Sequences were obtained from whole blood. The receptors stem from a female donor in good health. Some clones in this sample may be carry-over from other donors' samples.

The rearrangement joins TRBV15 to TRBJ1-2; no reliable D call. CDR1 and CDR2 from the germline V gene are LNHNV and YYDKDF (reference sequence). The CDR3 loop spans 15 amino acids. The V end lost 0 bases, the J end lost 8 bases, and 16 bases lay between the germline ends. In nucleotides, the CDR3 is TGTGCCACCAGCAGAGAAGGGAATATTTTAAGCGGCTACACCTTC. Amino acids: CATSREGNILSGYTF.

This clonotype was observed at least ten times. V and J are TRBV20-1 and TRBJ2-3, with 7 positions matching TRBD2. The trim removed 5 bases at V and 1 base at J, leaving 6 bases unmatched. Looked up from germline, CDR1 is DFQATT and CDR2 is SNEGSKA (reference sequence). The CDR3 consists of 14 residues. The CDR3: CSAPTAGRTDTQYF. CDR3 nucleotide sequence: TGCAGTGCTCCTACAGCGGGGCGCACAGATACGCAGTATTTT.

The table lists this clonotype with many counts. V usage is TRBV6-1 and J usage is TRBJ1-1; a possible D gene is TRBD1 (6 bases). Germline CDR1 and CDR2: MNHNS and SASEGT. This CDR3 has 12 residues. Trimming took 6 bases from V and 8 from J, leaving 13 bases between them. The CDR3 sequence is CASRDRGVEAFF. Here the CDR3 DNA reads TGTGCCAGCAGGGACAGAGGAGTGGAAGCTTTCTTT.

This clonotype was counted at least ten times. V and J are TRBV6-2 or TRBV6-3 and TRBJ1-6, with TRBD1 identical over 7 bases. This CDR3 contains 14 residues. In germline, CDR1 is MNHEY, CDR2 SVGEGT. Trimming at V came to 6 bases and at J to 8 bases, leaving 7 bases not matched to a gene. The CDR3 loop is CASRQWGQHSPLHF. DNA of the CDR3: TGTGCCAGCAGACAATGGGGACAGCATTCACCCCTCCACTTT.

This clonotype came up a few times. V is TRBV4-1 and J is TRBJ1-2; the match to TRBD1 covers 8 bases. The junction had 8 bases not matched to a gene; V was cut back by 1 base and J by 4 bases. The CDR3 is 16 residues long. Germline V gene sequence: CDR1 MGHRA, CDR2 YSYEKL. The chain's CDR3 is CASSQALGQAAYGYTF. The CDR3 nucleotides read TGCGCCAGCAGCCAAGCTTTGGGACAGGCCGCCTATGGCTACACCTTC.

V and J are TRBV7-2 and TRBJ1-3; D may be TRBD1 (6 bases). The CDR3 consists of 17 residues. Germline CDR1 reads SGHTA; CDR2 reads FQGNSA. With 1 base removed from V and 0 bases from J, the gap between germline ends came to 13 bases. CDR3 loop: CASSLGGQSYSGNTIYF. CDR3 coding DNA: TGTGCCAGCAGCTTAGGAGGACAGTCCTACTCTGGAAACACCATATATTTT.

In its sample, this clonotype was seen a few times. In DNA form, the CDR3 reads TGTGCCAGTCATGACCTCGGCGAGCAGTTCTTC. It translates to CASHDLGEQFF. V and J are TRBV6-2 or TRBV6-3 and TRBJ2-1; unclear D gene. CDR3 length: 11 residues. Trimming pared 9 bases from V and 10 bases from J, leaving 13 bases between. Looked up from germline, CDR1 is MNHEY and CDR2 is SVGEGT.

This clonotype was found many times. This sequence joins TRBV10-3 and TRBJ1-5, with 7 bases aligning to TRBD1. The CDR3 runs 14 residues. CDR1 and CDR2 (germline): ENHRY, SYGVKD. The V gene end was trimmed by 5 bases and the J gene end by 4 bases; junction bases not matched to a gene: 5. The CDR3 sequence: CAISLGQKNQPQHF. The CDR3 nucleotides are TGTGCCATCAGTCTGGGACAGAAGAATCAGCCCCAGCATTTT.

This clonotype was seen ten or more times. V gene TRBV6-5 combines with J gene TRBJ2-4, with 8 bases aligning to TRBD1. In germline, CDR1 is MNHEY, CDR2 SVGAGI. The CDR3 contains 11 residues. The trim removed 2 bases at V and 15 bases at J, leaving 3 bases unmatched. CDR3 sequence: CASSYAGGTYF. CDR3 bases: TGTGCCAGCAGTTACGCAGGGGGCACGTACTTC.

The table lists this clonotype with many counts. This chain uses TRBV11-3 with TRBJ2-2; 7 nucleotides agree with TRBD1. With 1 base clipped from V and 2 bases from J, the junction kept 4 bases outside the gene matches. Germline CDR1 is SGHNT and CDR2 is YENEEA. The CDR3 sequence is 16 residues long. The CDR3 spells CASSLGQGSNTGELFF. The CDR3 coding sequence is TGTGCCAGCAGCTTAGGACAGGGATCAAACACCGGGGAGCTGTTTTTT. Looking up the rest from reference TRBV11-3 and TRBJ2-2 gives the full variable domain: EAGVVQSPRYKIIEKKQPVAFWCNPISGHNTLYWYLQNLGQGPELLIRYENEEAVDDSQLPKDRFSAERLKGVDSTLKIQPAELGDSAVYLCASSLGQGSNTGELFFGEGSRLTVL.

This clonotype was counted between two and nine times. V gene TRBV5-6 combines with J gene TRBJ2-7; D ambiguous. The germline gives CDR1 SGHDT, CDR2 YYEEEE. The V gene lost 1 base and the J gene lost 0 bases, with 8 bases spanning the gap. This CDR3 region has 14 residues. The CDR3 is CASSLITVSYEQYF. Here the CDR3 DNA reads TGTGCCAGCAGCTTGATTACAGTCTCCTACGAGCAGTACTTC.

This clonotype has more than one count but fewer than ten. The CDR3 nucleotides read TGTGCCAGCAGTTACAAAACTAGCGGGAGTCCATATACGCAGTATTTT. Protein product: CASSYKTSGSPYTQYF. This chain uses TRBV6-2 or TRBV6-3 with TRBJ2-3; the match to TRBD2 covers 11 bases. The CDR3 has 16 residues. V lost 2 bases and J lost 7; bases outside the gene matches: 8. Germline lookup yields CDR1 MNHEY and CDR2 SVGEGT.

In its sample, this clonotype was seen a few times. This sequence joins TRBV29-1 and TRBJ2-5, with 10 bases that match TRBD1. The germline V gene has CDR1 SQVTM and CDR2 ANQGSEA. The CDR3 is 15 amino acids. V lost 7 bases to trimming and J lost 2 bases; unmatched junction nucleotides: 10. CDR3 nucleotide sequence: TGCAGCGCCCGCAGGGGGACAGGGGCTCAAGAGACCCAGTACTTC. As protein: CSARRGTGAQETQYF.

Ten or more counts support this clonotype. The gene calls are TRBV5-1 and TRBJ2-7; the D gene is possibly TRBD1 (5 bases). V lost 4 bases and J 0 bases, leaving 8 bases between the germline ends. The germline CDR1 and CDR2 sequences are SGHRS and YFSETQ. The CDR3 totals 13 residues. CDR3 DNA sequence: TGCGCCAGCAGCCTGGACATCTCCTACGAGCAGTACTTC. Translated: CASSLDISYEQYF.

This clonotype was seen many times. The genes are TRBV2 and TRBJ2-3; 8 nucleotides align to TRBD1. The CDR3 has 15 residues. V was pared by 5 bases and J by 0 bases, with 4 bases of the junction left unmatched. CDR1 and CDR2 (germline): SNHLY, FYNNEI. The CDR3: CASSSGQGSTDTQYF. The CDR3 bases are TGTGCCAGCAGTTCCGGACAGGGAAGCACAGATACGCAGTATTTT. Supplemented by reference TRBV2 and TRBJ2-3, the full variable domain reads EPEVTQTPSHQVTQMGQEVILRCVPISNHLYFYWYRQILGQKVEFLVSFYNNEISEKSEIFDDQFSVERPDGSNFTLKIRSTKLEDSAMYFCASSSGQGSTDTQYFGPGTRLTVL.

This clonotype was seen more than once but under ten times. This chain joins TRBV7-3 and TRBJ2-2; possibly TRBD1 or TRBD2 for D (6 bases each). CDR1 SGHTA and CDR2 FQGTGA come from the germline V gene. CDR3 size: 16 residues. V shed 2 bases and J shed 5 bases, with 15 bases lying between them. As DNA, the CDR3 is TGTGCCAGCAGCTTATTACCGGGGGCTAGTACCGGGGAGCTGTTTTTT. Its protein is CASSLLPGASTGELFF.

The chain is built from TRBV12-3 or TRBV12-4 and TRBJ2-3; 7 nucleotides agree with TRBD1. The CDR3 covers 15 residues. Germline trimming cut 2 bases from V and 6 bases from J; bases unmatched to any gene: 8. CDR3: CASSLSSRGIDTQYF. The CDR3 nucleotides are TGTGCCAGCAGTTTAAGCTCCAGGGGGATTGATACGCAGTATTTT.

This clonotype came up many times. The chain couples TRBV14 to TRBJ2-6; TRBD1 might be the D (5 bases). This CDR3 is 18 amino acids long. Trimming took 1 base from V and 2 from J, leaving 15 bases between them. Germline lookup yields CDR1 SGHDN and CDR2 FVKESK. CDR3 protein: CASSQVTGRAAGANVLTF. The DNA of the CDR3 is TGTGCCAGCAGCCAAGTGACGGGCAGGGCAGCTGGGGCCAACGTCCTGACTTTC.

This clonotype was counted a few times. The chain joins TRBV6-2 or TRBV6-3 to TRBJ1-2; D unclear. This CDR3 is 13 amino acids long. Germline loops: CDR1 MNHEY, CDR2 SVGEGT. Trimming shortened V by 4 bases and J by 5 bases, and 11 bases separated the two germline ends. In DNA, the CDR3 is TGTGCCAGCAGTTTCGGACCCGATTATGGCTACACCTTC. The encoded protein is CASSFGPDYGYTF.

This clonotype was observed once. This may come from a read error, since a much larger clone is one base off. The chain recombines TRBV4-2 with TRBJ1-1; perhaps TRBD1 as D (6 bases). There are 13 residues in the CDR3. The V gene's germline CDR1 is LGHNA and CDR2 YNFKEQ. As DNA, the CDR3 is TGTGTCAGCAGCCAGGGGTACGGGACTGAAGCTTTCTTT. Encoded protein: CVSSQGYGTEAFF.

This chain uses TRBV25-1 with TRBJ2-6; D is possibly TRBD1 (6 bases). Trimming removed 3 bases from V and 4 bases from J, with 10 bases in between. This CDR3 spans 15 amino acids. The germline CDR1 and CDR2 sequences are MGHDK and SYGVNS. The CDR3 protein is CASSDRGAGANVLTF. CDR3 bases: TGTGCCAGCAGTGACAGGGGAGCCGGGGCCAACGTCCTGACTTTC.

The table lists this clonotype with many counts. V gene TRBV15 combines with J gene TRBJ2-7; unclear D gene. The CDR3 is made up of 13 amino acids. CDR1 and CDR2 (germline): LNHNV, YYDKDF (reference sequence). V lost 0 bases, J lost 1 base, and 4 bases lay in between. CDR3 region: CATSRDNSYEQYF. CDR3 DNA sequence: TGTGCCACCAGCAGAGATAATTCCTACGAGCAGTACTTC.

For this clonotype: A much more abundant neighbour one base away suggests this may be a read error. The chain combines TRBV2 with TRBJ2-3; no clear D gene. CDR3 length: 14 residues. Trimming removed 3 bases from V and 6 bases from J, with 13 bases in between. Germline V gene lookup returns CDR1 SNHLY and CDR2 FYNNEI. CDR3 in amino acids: CASSEWRKEDTQYF. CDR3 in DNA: TGTGCCAGCAGTGAGTGGCGAAAGGAGGATACGCAGTATTTT.